This T cell receptor beta chain was obtained from a study of shared clonotypes between healthy human individuals (dated by TCRdb to the early 2020s). Study-level background: Three men and two women, aged 18 to 49 years, made up the cohort. The study deeply sequenced blood TCR repertoires of five healthy adults to estimate repertoire size and the extent of clonotype sharing between individuals. For each donor, CD4 naive and CD4 memory were each run on three plates, CD8 naive on two plates, and CD8 memory on one plate. To increase sequencing depth and limit assay-specific biases, different laboratories used diverse techniques to prepare libraries and sequence TCR repertoires. Per donor, leukapheresis produced somewhere between about 0.8 and 9 billion PBMCs.

Here is what the overall study found, with its caveats: Across a few donors, roughly 5% of naive CD4, around 3.3% of naive CD8, roughly 2.2% of memory CD4, and approximately 0.42% of memory CD8 clonotypes were shared. Sampling was restricted to blood, and TCR repertoires in tissues likely differ from the TCR repertoires found in blood. Based on pairwise subsampling, the degree of clonotype sharing among donors was expected to be affected by sequencing depth. Incomplete sequencing was indicated by rarefaction of sorted-subset datasets, despite the large sequencing depth. Compared with non-shared clonotypes, the clonotypes found in all four sorted-subset donors had higher generation probabilities. The small number of donors limited the genetic and exposure-history diversity represented. Naive subsets generally had larger estimated clonotype richness than memory subsets did.

TCR CDR3 regions were amplified from genomic DNA by multiplex PCR using the deep immunoSEQ assay. Extracted genomic DNA from each cell subset was distributed evenly across all wells of several immunoSEQ 96-well plates, and each plate was treated as a replicate. For sorted subsets, about 200 ng genomic DNA, equal to 25,000 to 35,000 T cell genomes, was loaded into each replicate PCR. Purified libraries were quantified with a Qubit 3.0 fluorometer, sized on a Bioanalyzer 2100, and re-quantified with the KAPA Library Quantification kit. Every immunoSEQ 96-well plate was sequenced on a dedicated single-read 150-cycle Illumina NextSeq 550 flow cell. Per the source publication's procedure: Because the immunoSEQ output held only junctional sequences and lacked quality scores, the filtering could not match the filtering applied to full-length reads. Sequences were annotated with PyIR, a Python wrapper for IgBLAST v1.9, using IMGT germline references to assign V/J genes and CDR3. Any read was removed if the V/J assignment was weak (E-value above 1e-6), the CDR3 was missing, or the read contained stop codons, out-of-frame junctions, or ambiguous translated residues. A V3J clonotype was defined by an identical inferred V gene, J gene, and CDR3 amino acid sequence. Percentage overlap between repertoires was calculated by dividing the number of shared unique clonotypes by the size of the smaller repertoire. RTK rarefaction, the Chao1 estimator, and Recon v2.1 estimates of unobserved clonotypes were used to assess repertoire richness. Generation probabilities for all TCRbeta clonotypes obtained by the gDNA method from several donors were computed using OLGA. TCRdb provides this immuneACCESS table in a form limited to in-frame rearrangements. Some clones are lacking; in checked studies, under half of them reflect an unresolved V gene, and why the rest are absent is not known. D and trimming were read from the DNA, whereas the V and J calls and clone size are those reported in that table. The sample contains approximately 2.5 million clones, around 90% of them found a single time. The ten largest clones add up to about 0.13% of the sample.

To note about this clone: Its antigen is unknown. Base-call qualities are not available, and no considerably larger clone is one nucleotide away.

Donors were healthy HIV-negative adults with no recently reported acute infections or vaccinations. All donors were Caucasian adults living in Nashville, Tennessee, USA. CD4+ T cells were enriched by magnetic negative selection; naive cells were then positively selected on CD45RA, and the negative fraction formed the memory subset. Blood was obtained by leukapheresis, after which PBMCs were separated by Ficoll-Histopaque density gradient centrifugation and cryopreserved in liquid nitrogen vapor phase. Analytical flow cytometry was used to check the purity and quantity of each magnetically sorted T cell population. Genomic DNA was isolated from every sorted fraction and measured by UV absorbance on a Nanodrop 2000c. The sequence was collected from a man aged 18 to 30 in good health. The sequencing sample was made of naive CD4+ T cells sorted from blood. Per the publication, the cell subset or site label means: CD45RA+ positively selected.

The CDR3 has the sequence CASSFREPQPQHF. The nucleotide sequence reads TGTGCCAGCAGTTTCCGGGAACCTCAGCCCCAGCATTTT. Recombination linked TRBV28 to TRBJ1-5; the D segment cannot be called with confidence. CDR1 and CDR2, per the germline V gene, are MDHEN and SYDVKM. The junction carries 9 bases between V and J, which are trimmed by 3 bases and 6 bases respectively. From the cysteine through the phenylalanine, the CDR3 covers 13 amino acids. Only the CDR3 region is kept as DNA, spanning 39 bases read in frame from base 1.